This T cell receptor (beta chain) originates from a study of blood T cell repertoires in COVID-19 (dated by TCRdb to 2018 to 2020). Describing the broader study: Collaborator samples came from the United States, Italy and Spain and covered acute and convalescent phases of COVID-19. The material from the prospective study consisted of cDNA or gDNA derived from T cells, B-cell-depleted T cells, or PBMCs. The dataset comprised deeply sampled blood TCRbeta repertoires from subjects exposed to, actively infected with, or recovered from COVID-19. A freely available public database, intended as a resource for researchers studying the immune response to SARS-CoV-2, is where the repertoires were released. The samples were drawn from the first 160 participants of the ongoing ImmuneRACE study and from some 1,300 subjects provided by 6 global collaborators. The sample metadata nearly always contained a de-identified subject ID, COVID-19 status, age in years and sex. HLA class I and class II types, where available, came from metadata supplied by the sample provider rather than from assay-based typing.

Each collaborating institution followed its own protocols to collect whole blood in K2EDTA tubes. For TCRbeta analysis, collaborator samples were shipped as frozen whole blood, as isolated PBMCs, or as DNA extracted from either sample type. In the case of this clone: Which antigen it targets is not known. Base-call qualities are not available, and no considerably larger clone is one nucleotide away.

TCRbeta CDR3 regions were amplified from genomic DNA by means of the immunoSEQ Assay, a bias-controlled multiplex PCR. Concerning the study's data processing: Within the assay, amplification of reference gene primers was used to estimate how many nucleated cells each sample contained. Sequence reads were collapsed and filtered to measure the absolute abundance of every unique TCRbeta CDR3 rearrangement. For each sample, productive Simpson clonality was calculated as the square root of Simpson's diversity index over productive rearrangements. The table comes from immuneACCESS by way of TCRdb, which keeps in-frame sequences with V and J called. Part of the clones is missing from these tables; in studies checked, under half for an unresolved V gene and the rest for unknown reasons. D and trimming were read from the DNA, whereas the V and J calls and clone size are those reported in that table. The sample records under 350,000 clones, approximately 86% of which are singletons. The biggest ten clones account for 1% to 1.5% of the sample.

Spanning cysteine to phenylalanine, the CDR3 consists of 13 amino acids. Left in the record is the CDR3 DNA by itself, 39 bases read in frame from the first base. V was cut back by 0 bases and J by 6 bases, leaving a gap of 7 bases between them. The germline V gene (reference sequence) sets CDR1 to MNHNY and CDR2 to SVGAGI. Paper-wide results and their limitations: Clinical and demographic metadata were provided uncurated, with the amount varying by source and participant.

The clonotype was recovered from a man aged 70-80 years with acute or convalescent COVID-19. Material: peripheral blood. The chain couples TRBV6-6 to TRBJ2-3; perhaps TRBD2 is the D gene, with 5 bases matching. The bases read TGTGCCAGCAGTTACTCTATAGCGGATACGCAGTATTTT. The translation is CASSYSIADTQYF.